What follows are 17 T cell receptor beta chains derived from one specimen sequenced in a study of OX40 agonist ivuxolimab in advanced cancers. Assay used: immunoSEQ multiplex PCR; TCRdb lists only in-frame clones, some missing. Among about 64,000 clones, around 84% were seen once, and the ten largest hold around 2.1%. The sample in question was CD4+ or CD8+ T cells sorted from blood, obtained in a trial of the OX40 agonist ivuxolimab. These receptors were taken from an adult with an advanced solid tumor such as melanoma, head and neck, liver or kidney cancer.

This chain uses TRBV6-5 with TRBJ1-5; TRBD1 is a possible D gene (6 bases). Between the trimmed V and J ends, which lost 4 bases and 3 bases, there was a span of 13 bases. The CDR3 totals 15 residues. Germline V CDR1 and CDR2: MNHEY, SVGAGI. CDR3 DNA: TGTGCCAGCAGTTCCAGGGGTCAGGTCAATCAGCCCCAGCATTTT. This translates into CASSSRGQVNQPQHF.

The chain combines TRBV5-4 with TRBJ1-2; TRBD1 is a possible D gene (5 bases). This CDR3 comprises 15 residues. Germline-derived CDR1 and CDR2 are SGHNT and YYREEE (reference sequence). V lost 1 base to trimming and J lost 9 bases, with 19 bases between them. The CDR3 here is CASSLLTGPYESYTF. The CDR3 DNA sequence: TGTGCCAGCAGCTTGCTAACAGGACCGTACGAAAGCTACACCTTC.

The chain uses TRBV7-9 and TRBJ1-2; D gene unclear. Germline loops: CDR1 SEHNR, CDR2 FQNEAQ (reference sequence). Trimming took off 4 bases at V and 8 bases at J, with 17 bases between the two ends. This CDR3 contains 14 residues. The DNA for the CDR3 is TGTGCCAGCAGCTCCGGCGGGGAGTATAAGGGCTACACCTTC. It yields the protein CASSSGGEYKGYTF.

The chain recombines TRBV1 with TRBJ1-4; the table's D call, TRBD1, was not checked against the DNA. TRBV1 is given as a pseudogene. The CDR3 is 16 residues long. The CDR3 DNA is TGCACCAGCAGCCAAGCGACAGGGGCCGGGAATGAAAAACTGTTTTTT. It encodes CTSSQATGAGNEKLFF.

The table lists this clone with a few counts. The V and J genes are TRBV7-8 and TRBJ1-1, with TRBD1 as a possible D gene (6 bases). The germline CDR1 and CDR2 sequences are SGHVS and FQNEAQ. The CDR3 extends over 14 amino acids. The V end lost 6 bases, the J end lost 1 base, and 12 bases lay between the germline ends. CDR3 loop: CASRPGHRNTEAFF. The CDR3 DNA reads TGTGCCAGCAGACCGGGACACAGGAACACTGAAGCTTTCTTT.

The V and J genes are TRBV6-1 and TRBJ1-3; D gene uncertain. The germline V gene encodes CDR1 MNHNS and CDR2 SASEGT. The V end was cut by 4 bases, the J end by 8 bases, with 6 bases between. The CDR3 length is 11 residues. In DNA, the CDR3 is TGTGCCAGCAGTGCCAGTGACACCATATATTTT. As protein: CASSASDTIYF.

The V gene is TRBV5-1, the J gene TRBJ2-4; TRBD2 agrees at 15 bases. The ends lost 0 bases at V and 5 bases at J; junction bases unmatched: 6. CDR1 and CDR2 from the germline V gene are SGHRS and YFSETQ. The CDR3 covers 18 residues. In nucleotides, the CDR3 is TGCGCCAGCAGCTTGGAGCGGGGACTAGCGGGGGGCCAAAACATTCAGTACTTC. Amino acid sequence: CASSLERGLAGGQNIQYF.

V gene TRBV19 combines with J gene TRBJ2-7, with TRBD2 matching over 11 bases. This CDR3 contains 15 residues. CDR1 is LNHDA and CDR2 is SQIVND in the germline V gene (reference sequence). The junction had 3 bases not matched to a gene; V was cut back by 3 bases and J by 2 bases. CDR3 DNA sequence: TGTGCCAGTAGTATTGTAGCGGGGGGGCCCTACGAGCAGTACTTC. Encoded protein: CASSIVAGGPYEQYF. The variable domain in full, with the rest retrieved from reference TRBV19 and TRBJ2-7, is DGGITQSPKYLFRKEGQNVTLSCEQNLNHDAMYWYRQDPGQGLRLIYYSQIVNDFQKGDIAEGYSVSREKKESFPLTVTSAQKNPTAFYLCASSIVAGGPYEQYFGPGTRLTVT.

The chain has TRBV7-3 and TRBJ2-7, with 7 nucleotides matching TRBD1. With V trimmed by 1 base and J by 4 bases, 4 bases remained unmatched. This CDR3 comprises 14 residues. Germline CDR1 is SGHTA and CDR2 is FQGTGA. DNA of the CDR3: TGTGCCAGCAGCTTAAACAGGGGCGCTTACGAGCAGTACTTC. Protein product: CASSLNRGAYEQYF.

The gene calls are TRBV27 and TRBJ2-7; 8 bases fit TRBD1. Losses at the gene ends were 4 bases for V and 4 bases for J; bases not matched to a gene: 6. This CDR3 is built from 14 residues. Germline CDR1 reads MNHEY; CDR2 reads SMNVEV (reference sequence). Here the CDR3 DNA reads TGTGCCAGCAGTTCTCGGACAGGGTTGTACGAGCAGTACTTC. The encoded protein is CASSSRTGLYEQYF.

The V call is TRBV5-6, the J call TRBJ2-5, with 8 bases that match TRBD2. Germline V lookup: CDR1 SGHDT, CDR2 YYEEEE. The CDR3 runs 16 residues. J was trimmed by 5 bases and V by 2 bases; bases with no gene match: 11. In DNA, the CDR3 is TGTGCCAGCAGCTTCTTTCGTAGCGGGGTGAGGGAGACCCAGTACTTC. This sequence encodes CASSFFRSGVRETQYF.

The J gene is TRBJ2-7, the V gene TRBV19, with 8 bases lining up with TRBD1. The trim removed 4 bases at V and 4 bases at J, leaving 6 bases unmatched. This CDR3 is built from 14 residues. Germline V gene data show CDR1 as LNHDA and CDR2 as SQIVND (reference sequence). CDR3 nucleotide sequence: TGTGCCAGTAGTACTGTGACAGGGGAGTACGAGCAGTACTTC. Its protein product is CASSTVTGEYEQYF.

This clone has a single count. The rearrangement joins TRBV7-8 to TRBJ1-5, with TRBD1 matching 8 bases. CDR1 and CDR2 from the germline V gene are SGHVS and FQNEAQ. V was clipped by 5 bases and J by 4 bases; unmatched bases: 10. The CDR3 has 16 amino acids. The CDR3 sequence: CASSPHAGTGNQPQHF. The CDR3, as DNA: TGTGCCAGCAGCCCACATGCGGGGACAGGTAATCAGCCCCAGCATTTT.

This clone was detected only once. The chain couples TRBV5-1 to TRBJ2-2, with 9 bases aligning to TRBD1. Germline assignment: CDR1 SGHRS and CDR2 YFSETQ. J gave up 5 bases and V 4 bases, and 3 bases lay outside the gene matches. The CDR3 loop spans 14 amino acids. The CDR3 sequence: CASSRTGVTGELFF. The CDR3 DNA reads TGCGCCAGCAGCCGGACAGGGGTTACCGGGGAGCTGTTTTTT.

CDR3 bases: TGTGCCAGCAGTCCCCCTACGAGGAAGCGGGGGTATCAGTTTTTT. It yields the protein CASSPPTRKRGYQFF. The V gene is TRBV28, the J gene TRBJ1-4, with a weak D call TRBD1 (5 bases). There are 15 residues in the CDR3. CDR1 is MDHEN and CDR2 is SYDVKM in the germline V gene. V was trimmed by 5 bases and J by 16 bases, leaving 26 bases between them.

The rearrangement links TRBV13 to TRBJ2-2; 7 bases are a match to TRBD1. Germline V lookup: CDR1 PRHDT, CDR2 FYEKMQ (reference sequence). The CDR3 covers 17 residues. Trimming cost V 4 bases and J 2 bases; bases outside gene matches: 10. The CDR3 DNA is TGTGCCAGCAGCTCTCGTACCGGGACAGCCAACACCGGGGAGCTGTTTTTT. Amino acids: CASSSRTGTANTGELFF.

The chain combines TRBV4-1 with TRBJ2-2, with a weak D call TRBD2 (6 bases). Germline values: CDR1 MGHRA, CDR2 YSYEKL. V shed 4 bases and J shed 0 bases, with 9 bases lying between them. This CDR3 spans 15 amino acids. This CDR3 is CASSRGTANTGELFF. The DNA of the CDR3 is TGCGCCAGCAGCCGCGGGACGGCGAACACCGGGGAGCTGTTTTTT.